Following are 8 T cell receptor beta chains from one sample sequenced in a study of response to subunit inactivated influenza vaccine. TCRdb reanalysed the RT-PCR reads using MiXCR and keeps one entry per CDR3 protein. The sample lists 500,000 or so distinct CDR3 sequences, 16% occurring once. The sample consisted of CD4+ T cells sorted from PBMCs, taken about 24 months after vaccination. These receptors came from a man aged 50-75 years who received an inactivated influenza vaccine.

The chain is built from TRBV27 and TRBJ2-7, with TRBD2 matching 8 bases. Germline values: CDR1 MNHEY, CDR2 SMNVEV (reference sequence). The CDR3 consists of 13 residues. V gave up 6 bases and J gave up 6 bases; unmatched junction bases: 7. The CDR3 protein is CASRRREGREQYF. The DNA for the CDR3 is TGTGCCAGCAGACGACGGGAGGGTCGCGAGCAGTACTTC.

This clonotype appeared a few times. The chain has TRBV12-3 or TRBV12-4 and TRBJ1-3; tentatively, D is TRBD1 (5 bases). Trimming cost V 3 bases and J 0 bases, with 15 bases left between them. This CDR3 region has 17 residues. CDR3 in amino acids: CASSFGLTAISGNTIYF. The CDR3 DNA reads TGTGCCAGCAGTTTCGGCTTGACAGCTATCTCTGGAAACACCATATATTTT.

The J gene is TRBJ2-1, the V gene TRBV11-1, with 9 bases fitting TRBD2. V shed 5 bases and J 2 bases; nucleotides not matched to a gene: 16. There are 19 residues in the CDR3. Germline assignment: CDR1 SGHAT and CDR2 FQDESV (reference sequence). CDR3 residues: CASSRSGLAGVGPYNEQFF. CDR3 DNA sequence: TGTGCCAGCAGCAGGTCGGGATTAGCGGGAGTTGGGCCCTACAATGAGCAGTTCTTC.

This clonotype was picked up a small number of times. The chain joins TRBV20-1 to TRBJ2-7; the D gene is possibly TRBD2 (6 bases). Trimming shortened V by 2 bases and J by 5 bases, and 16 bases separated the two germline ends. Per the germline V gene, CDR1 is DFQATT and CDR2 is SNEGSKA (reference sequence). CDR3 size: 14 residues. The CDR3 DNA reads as TGCAGTGCTAGACGGGAGAGGCGAGGCGACGAGCAGTACTTC. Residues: CSARRERRGDEQYF.

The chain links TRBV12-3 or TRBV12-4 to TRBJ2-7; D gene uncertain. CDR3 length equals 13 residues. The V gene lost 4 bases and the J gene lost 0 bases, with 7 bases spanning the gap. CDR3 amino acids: CASSSGFSYEQYF. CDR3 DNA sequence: TGTGCCAGCAGTTCCGGCTTCTCCTACGAGCAGTACTTC.

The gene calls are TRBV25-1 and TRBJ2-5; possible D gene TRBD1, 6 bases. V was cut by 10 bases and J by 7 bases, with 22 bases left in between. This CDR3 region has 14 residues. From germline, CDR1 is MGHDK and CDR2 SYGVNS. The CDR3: CATRGTGTSGTQYF. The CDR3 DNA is TGTGCCACGCGAGGCACAGGGACCTCTGGGACCCAGTACTTC.

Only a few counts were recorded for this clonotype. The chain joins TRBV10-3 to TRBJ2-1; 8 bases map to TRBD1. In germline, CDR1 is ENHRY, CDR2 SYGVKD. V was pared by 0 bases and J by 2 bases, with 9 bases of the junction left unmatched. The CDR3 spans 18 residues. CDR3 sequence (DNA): TGTGCCATCAGTGAGTCGGGCAGGGGGCCTAGAACCTACAATGAGCAGTTCTTC. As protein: CAISESGRGPRTYNEQFF.

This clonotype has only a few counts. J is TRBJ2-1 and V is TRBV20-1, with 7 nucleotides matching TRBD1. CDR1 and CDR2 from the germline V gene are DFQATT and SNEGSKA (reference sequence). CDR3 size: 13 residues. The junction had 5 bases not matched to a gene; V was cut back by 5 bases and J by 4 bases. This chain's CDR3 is CSAWDSYYNEQFF. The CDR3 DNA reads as TGCAGTGCTTGGGACAGTTATTACAATGAGCAGTTCTTC.